The clone carrying this T cell receptor (beta chain) was counted many times. Whole blood, unfractionated, served as the material for total RNA extraction. Germline CDR1 and CDR2: SGHRS and YFSETQ. CDR3 length: 14 residues. The V gene lost 1 base and the J gene lost 0 bases, with 7 bases spanning the gap. This record comes from a study of human T cells and chemical hapten exposure. Library preparation tagged each individual cDNA molecule with a unique molecular identifier. MiXCR, applied by TCRdb to the reads, yields one record per CDR3 protein. Of around 120,000 distinct CDR3 sequences listed, 8% to 9.5% are singletons.

What was sequenced was whole blood. This chain connects TRBV5-1 to TRBJ1-1; tentatively, D is TRBD1 (6 bases). The sequence was collected from a human donor in good health. Some clones in this sample may be carry-over from other donors' samples. The CDR3 DNA sequence: TGCGCCAGCAGCTTGACAGGGTTGAACACTGAAGCTTTCTTT. Translating gives CASSLTGLNTEAFF.